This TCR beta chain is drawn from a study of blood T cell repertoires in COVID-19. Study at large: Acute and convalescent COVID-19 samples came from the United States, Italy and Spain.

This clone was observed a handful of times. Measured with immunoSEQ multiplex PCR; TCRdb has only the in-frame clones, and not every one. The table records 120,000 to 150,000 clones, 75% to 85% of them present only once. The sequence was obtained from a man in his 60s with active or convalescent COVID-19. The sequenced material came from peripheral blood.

The CDR3 coding sequence is TGTGCCAGCAGCGGTCCCGGGACAGGAAACAATGAGCAGTTCTTC. This sequence encodes CASSGPGTGNNEQFF. This chain links TRBV21-1 with TRBJ2-1; whether TRBD1, the table's D call, matches the DNA was not checked. TRBV21-1 is a pseudogene locus. The CDR3 has 15 amino acids.